A single sample gave rise to the 27 T cell receptor beta chains below, sequenced in a study of shared clonotypes between healthy human individuals. The protocol was immunoSEQ multiplex PCR, while the TCRdb copy is restricted to in-frame clones and leaves out a portion. The data show approximately 640,000 clones, 90% seen once. The source material was memory CD8+ T cells from PBMCs. Subset described: CD45RO+ cells pooled with CCR7-negative TemRA cells. The source is a man between 18 and 35 years old in good health. Some clones in this sample may be carry-over from other donors' samples.

This clone was counted between two and nine times. The chain couples TRBV7-6 to TRBJ2-2; TRBD2 is a possible D gene (5 bases). The CDR3 length is 15 residues. CDR1 SGHVS and CDR2 FNYEAQ come from the germline V gene. Trimming removed 2 bases from V and 6 bases from J, with 13 bases in between. This CDR3 is CASSLSVGGPGELFF. The CDR3 coding sequence is TGTGCCAGCAGCTTATCGGTTGGCGGGCCCGGGGAGCTGTTTTTT.

CDR3: CASSEERYEQYF. CDR3 in DNA: TGCGCCAGCAGTGAGGAGAGGTACGAGCAGTACTTC. The J gene is TRBJ2-7, the V gene TRBV10-1, with D uncertain. This CDR3 comprises 12 residues. Germline V gene sequence: CDR1 WNHNN, CDR2 SYGVQD (reference sequence). V was clipped by 2 bases and J by 4 bases, with 6 bases between them.

The V gene is TRBV29-1, the J gene TRBJ1-1; possible D gene TRBD1, 6 bases. This CDR3 comprises 14 residues. Germline V CDR1 and CDR2: SQVTM, ANQGSEA. Trimming removed 6 bases from V and 0 bases from J, with 14 bases in between. CDR3 sequence reads: CSVGTGHMNTEAFF. CDR3 nucleotide sequence: TGCAGCGTAGGGACGGGACACATGAACACTGAAGCTTTCTTT.

V usage is TRBV7-9 and J usage is TRBJ2-3, with 7 bases lining up with TRBD2. Per germline, CDR1 SEHNR and CDR2 FQNEAQ (reference sequence). This CDR3 has 17 amino acids. Germline trimming cut 3 bases from V and 0 bases from J; bases unmatched to any gene: 9. The CDR3: CASSFPTSASSTDTQYF. DNA for the CDR3: TGTGCCAGCAGCTTCCCAACTAGCGCCTCTAGCACAGATACGCAGTATTTT. The full variable domain, rest sourced from reference TRBV7-9 and TRBJ2-3, is DTGVSQNPRHKITKRGQNVTFRCDPISEHNRLYWYRQTLGQGPEFLTYFQNEAQLEKSRLLSDRFSAERPKGSFSTLEIQRTEQGDSAMYLCASSFPTSASSTDTQYFGPGTRLTVL.

This clone was recorded only once. The V gene is TRBV29-1, the J gene TRBJ2-1; D is unclear. Deletions cut 3 bases from V and 8 bases from J, with 11 bases between. The CDR3 totals 12 residues. From germline, CDR1 is SQVTM and CDR2 ANQGSEA. In DNA, the CDR3 is TGCAGCGTTGAGTATGCGGTCGATGAGCAGTTCTTC. Encoded protein: CSVEYAVDEQFF.

Comments on this clone: A junction end diverges from the germline sequence, so it may reflect a read error. The chain carries TRBV7-9 and TRBJ2-1; a weak D match, TRBD1 (5 bases). The CDR3 runs 12 residues. Germline V gene lookup returns CDR1 SEHNR and CDR2 FQNEAQ (reference sequence). This chain's CDR3 is CASSSLQGTEIF. Here the CDR3 DNA reads TGTGCCAGCAGCTCACTCCAGGGAACGGAGATCTTC.

CDR3 sequence reads: CASRRDRGFEAFF. DNA for the CDR3: TGTGCCAGCAGACGGGACAGGGGGTTTGAAGCTTTCTTT. The chain recombines TRBV27 with TRBJ1-1, with 11 bases fitting TRBD1. CDR3 size: 13 residues. With 6 bases clipped from V and 7 bases from J, the junction kept 4 bases outside the gene matches. The germline CDR1 and CDR2 sequences are MNHEY and SMNVEV (reference sequence).

The chain is built from TRBV2 and TRBJ2-7; 9 bases align to TRBD1. The junction had 7 bases not matched to a gene; V was cut back by 8 bases and J by 2 bases. The CDR3 totals 14 residues. Germline V lookup: CDR1 SNHLY, CDR2 FYNNEI. The CDR3 coding sequence is TGTGCCAGCCAAGACAGGGGGACGGCCTACGAGCAGTACTTC. Amino acids: CASQDRGTAYEQYF. The full variable domain, its missing parts supplied by reference TRBV2 and TRBJ2-7, is EPEVTQTPSHQVTQMGQEVILRCVPISNHLYFYWYRQILGQKVEFLVSFYNNEISEKSEIFDDQFSVERPDGSNFTLKIRSTKLEDSAMYFCASQDRGTAYEQYFGPGTRLTVT.

The J gene is TRBJ2-7, the V gene TRBV19; 7 nucleotides agree with TRBD1. Looked up from germline, CDR1 is LNHDA and CDR2 is SQIVND (reference sequence). This CDR3 spans 15 amino acids. V trimming: 6 bases; J trimming: 3 bases; junction bases outside the gene matches: 11. This CDR3 reads CASRSPRQGVYEQYF. The CDR3 DNA reads TGTGCCAGTAGAAGTCCCCGGCAGGGGGTCTACGAGCAGTACTTC.

The genes are TRBV7-9 and TRBJ1-1, with D perhaps matching TRBD1 (6 bases). CDR3 length: 14 amino acids. In germline, CDR1 is SEHNR, CDR2 FQNEAQ (reference sequence). Trimming cost V 5 bases and J 5 bases, with 15 bases left between them. For the CDR3, the DNA is TGTGCCAGCAGCATCACAGGGATGAGTACTGAAGCTTTCTTT. Translation: CASSITGMSTEAFF.

The chain uses TRBV11-2 and TRBJ1-1; TRBD1 might be the D (5 bases). The CDR3 sequence is 15 residues long. Germline V gene lookup returns CDR1 SGHAT and CDR2 FQNNGV. V lost 3 bases to trimming and J lost 0 bases, with 11 bases between them. CDR3 protein: CASSFRGALNTEAFF. DNA of the CDR3: TGTGCCAGCAGCTTCCGTGGGGCGCTGAACACTGAAGCTTTCTTT.

The gene calls are TRBV27 and TRBJ1-4, with D possibly being TRBD1 (5 bases). Germline CDR1 and CDR2: MNHEY and SMNVEV (reference sequence). V lost 5 bases and J lost 8, with 21 bases in between. The CDR3 extends over 16 amino acids. The CDR3 DNA reads TGTGCCAGCAGTCCCTCCGTCCGGGGCCGGTACGAAAAACTGTTTTTT. Its protein is CASSPSVRGRYEKLFF.

For this clone: The sample holds other DNA sequences that translate to the same CDR3. The V gene is TRBV28, the J gene TRBJ1-1; D is uncertain. The V end lost 3 bases, the J end lost 4 bases, and 6 bases lay between the germline ends. Germline lookup yields CDR1 MDHEN and CDR2 SYDVKM. The CDR3 is made up of 12 amino acids. CDR3 nucleotide sequence: TGTGCCAGCAGTTTCGGCGGCACTGAAGCTTTCTTT. This gives the protein CASSFGGTEAFF.

This rearrangement joins TRBV6-5 to TRBJ2-5, with TRBD1 as a possible D gene (6 bases). Germline assignment: CDR1 MNHEY and CDR2 SVGAGI. The CDR3 totals 16 residues. V was clipped by 1 base and J by 2 bases, with 14 bases between them. The DNA for the CDR3 is TGTGCCAGCAGTTACTTATGGACAGAGGAGCAAGAGACCCAGTACTTC. Its translation is CASSYLWTEEQETQYF.

This chain joins TRBV7-7 and TRBJ1-5; TRBD1 is a possible D gene (6 bases). The germline V and J ends were trimmed by 1 base and 7 bases, with 8 bases remaining between them. Germline CDR1 SSHAT, CDR2 FNYEAQ (reference sequence). CDR3 length: 13 amino acids. CDR3 loop: CASSLEQGQPQHF. CDR3 DNA: TGTGCCAGCAGCTTAGAGCAGGGGCAGCCCCAGCATTTT.

J is TRBJ1-1 and V is TRBV28; D may be TRBD1 (6 bases). The germline gives CDR1 MDHEN, CDR2 SYDVKM. The CDR3 totals 14 residues. Deletions cut 5 bases from V and 1 base from J, with 11 bases between. The chain's CDR3 is CASSPGVWNTEAFF. The CDR3 nucleotides are TGTGCCAGCAGTCCAGGGGTCTGGAACACTGAAGCTTTCTTT.

This chain uses TRBV19 with TRBJ1-5; no firm D call. Germline values: CDR1 LNHDA, CDR2 SQIVND (reference sequence). This CDR3 contains 15 residues. V lost 3 bases, J lost 3 bases, and 12 bases lay in between. CDR3 amino acids: CASSIPGSPNQPQHF. In nucleotides, the CDR3 is TGTGCCAGTAGTATTCCCGGAAGCCCCAATCAGCCCCAGCATTTT.

The chain uses TRBV2 and TRBJ2-7, with D uncertain. V dropped 7 bases and J dropped 5 bases, with 15 bases sitting between them. Germline V gives CDR1 SNHLY, CDR2 FYNNEI. CDR3 length: 13 amino acids. The CDR3 reads CASILDGLDEQYF. CDR3 bases: TGTGCCAGCATACTTGACGGCTTGGACGAGCAGTACTTC. The full variable domain, with the rest looked up from reference TRBV2 and TRBJ2-7, is EPEVTQTPSHQVTQMGQEVILRCVPISNHLYFYWYRQILGQKVEFLVSFYNNEISEKSEIFDDQFSVERPDGSNFTLKIRSTKLEDSAMYFCASILDGLDEQYFGPGTRLTVT.

The chain combines TRBV9 with TRBJ2-1, with TRBD2 as a possible D gene (6 bases). The germline gives CDR1 SGDLS, CDR2 YYNGEE. The CDR3 is made up of 15 amino acids. Deletions cut 3 bases from V and 3 bases from J, with 13 bases between. The CDR3 sequence: CASSEDPGSYNEQFF. CDR3 nucleotide sequence: TGTGCCAGCAGCGAGGACCCCGGGAGCTACAATGAGCAGTTCTTC.

The rearrangement links TRBV29-1 to TRBJ2-1; 7 nucleotides align to TRBD2. The J segment lost 5 bases and the V segment lost 3 bases, leaving 16 bases of the junction unmatched. This CDR3 has 17 amino acids. From germline, CDR1 is SQVTM and CDR2 ANQGSEA. The CDR3 DNA is TGCAGCGTTGACAGTCGGTTTGGGCTAGCGGATAACAATGAGCAGTTCTTC. As protein: CSVDSRFGLADNNEQFF.

This sequence joins TRBV7-3 and TRBJ2-5, with 12 nucleotides matching TRBD2. In germline, CDR1 is SGHTA, CDR2 FQGTGA. The CDR3 is 15 amino acids. V shed 4 bases, J shed 2 bases, and the junction held 2 bases outside the gene matches. The CDR3 region has the DNA TGTGCCAGCAGCTCTGGACTAGCGGGGCAAGAGACCCAGTACTTC. This encodes CASSSGLAGQETQYF.

The gene calls are TRBV5-6 and TRBJ1-3; maybe TRBD1 (5 bases). Trimming stripped 4 bases from V and 2 bases from J, with 19 bases between. In germline, CDR1 is SGHDT, CDR2 YYEEEE. This CDR3 contains 17 residues. The CDR3 nucleotides are TGTGCCAGCAGCCGACTCGTTCTGGGGGAGGCTGGAAACACCATATATTTT. Its protein is CASSRLVLGEAGNTIYF.

As concerns this clone: The same CDR3 also results from other DNA sequences found in this sample. V and J are TRBV27 and TRBJ2-7, with 10 bases that match TRBD1. This CDR3 contains 13 residues. V lost 6 bases to trimming and J lost 4 bases; unmatched junction nucleotides: 3. CDR1 and CDR2 from the germline V gene are MNHEY and SMNVEV (reference sequence). CDR3 amino acids: CASSTDRGYEQYF. As DNA, the CDR3 is TGTGCCAGCAGCACGGACAGGGGGTACGAGCAGTACTTC.

This chain joins TRBV27 and TRBJ2-1, with D perhaps TRBD2 (6 bases). The ends were cut back, 5 bases at V and 5 bases at J, with 10 bases in the middle. CDR3 size: 13 residues. CDR1 and CDR2 from the germline V gene are MNHEY and SMNVEV (reference sequence). The CDR3 region is CASSPRLDNEQFF. CDR3 sequence (DNA): TGTGCCAGCAGTCCCCGACTAGACAATGAGCAGTTCTTC.

The rearrangement links TRBV9 to TRBJ2-2; D remains unclear. This CDR3 region has 14 residues. V was pared by 3 bases and J by 1 base, with 7 bases between. The V gene's germline CDR1 is SGDLS and CDR2 YYNGEE. CDR3 protein: CASSGGGNTGELFF. The CDR3 DNA follows: TGTGCCAGCAGCGGCGGCGGGAACACCGGGGAGCTGTTTTTT. The variable domain in full, with the rest retrieved from reference TRBV9 and TRBJ2-2, is DSGVTQTPKHLITATGQRVTLRCSPRSGDLSVYWYQQSLDQGLQFLIQYYNGEERAKGNILERFSAQQFPDLHSELNLSSLELGDSALYFCASSGGGNTGELFFGEGSRLTVL.

The chain couples TRBV7-6 to TRBJ2-2; maybe TRBD1 (6 bases). V shed 4 bases and J shed 4 bases, with 13 bases lying between them. CDR1 and CDR2 from the germline V gene are SGHVS and FNYEAQ. The CDR3 runs 15 residues. CDR3 in amino acids: CASSSLQGSTGELFF. The CDR3 coding sequence is TGTGCCAGCAGCTCTTTACAGGGCTCCACCGGGGAGCTGTTTTTT.

CDR3 sequence: CAIRWGHEQYF. CDR3 sequence (DNA): TGTGCCATCCGGTGGGGGCACGAGCAGTACTTC. This chain uses TRBV28 with TRBJ2-7, with D possibly matching TRBD1 (6 bases). The CDR3 covers 11 residues. V lost 10 bases to trimming and J lost 5 bases, with 12 bases between them. Germline V gene sequence: CDR1 MDHEN, CDR2 SYDVKM.